This T cell receptor beta chain was retrieved from a study of OX40 agonist ivuxolimab in advanced cancers. Study-wide context: An agonistic human IgG2 monoclonal antibody against OX40 (CD134) was given. Partial responses occurred in three patients (one hepatocellular carcinoma, two cutaneous melanoma). At doses from 0.01 to 10 mg/kg, patients were given intravenous ivuxolimab every 2 weeks.

TCRdb's copy holds only in-frame clones and misses some; the assay was immunoSEQ multiplex PCR. The sample holds roughly 48,000 clones, around 89% seen once. Any history of autoimmune disease or systemic immunosuppression disqualified patients. CDR3 length equals 16 residues. V shed 4 bases and J 0 bases; nucleotides not matched to a gene: 7. Germline loops: CDR1 SGHRS, CDR2 YFSETQ. The sequence was obtained from an adult with an advanced solid tumor such as melanoma, head and neck, liver or kidney cancer. This rearrangement joins TRBV5-1 to TRBJ2-7; 10 bases map to TRBD1. This material consisted of CD4+ or CD8+ T cells sorted from blood, taken in a trial of the OX40 agonist ivuxolimab. CDR3: CASSTGQGESSYEQYF. The CDR3 DNA reads TGCGCCAGCAGCACCGGACAGGGGGAAAGCTCCTACGAGCAGTACTTC.